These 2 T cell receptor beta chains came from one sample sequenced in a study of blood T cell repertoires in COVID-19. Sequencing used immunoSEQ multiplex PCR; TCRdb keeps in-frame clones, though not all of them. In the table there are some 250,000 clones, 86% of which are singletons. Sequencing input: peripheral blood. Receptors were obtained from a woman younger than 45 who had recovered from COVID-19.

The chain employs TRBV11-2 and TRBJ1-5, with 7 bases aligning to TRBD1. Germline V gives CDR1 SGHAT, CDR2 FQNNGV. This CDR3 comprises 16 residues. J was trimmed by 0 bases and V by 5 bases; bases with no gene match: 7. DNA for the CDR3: TGTGCCAGCAGCCTAGGGACAGTAGATAGCAATCAGCCCCAGCATTTT. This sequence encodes CASSLGTVDSNQPQHF.

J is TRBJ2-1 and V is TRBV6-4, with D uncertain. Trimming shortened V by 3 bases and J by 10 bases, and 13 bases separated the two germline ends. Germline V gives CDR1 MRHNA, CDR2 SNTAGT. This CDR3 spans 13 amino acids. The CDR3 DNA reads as TGTGCCAGCAGTGAAATGCGGTTCTCGGAGCAGTTCTTC. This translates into CASSEMRFSEQFF.